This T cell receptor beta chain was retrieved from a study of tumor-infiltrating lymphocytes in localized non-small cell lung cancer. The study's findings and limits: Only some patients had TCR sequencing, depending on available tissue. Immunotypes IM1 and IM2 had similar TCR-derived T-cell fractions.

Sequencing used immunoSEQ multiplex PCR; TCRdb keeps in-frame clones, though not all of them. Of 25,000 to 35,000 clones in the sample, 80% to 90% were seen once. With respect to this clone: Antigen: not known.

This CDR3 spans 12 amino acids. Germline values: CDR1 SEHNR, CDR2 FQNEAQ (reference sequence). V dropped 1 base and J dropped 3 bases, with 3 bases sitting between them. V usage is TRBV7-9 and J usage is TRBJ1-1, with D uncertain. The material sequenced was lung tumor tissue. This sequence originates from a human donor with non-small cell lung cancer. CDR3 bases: TGTGCCAGCAGCTTAGACCACACTGAAGCTTTCTTT. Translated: CASSLDHTEAFF.